This T cell receptor beta chain came from a study of OX40 agonist ivuxolimab in advanced cancers. Concerning the study at large: The costimulatory receptor OX40 (CD134) was targeted by ivuxolimab, a fully human IgG2 agonistic monoclonal antibody. Intravenous ivuxolimab was administered to patients every 2 weeks at six dose levels: 0.01, 0.1, 0.3, 1.5, 3 and 10 mg/kg. Among the 50 to 55 dose-escalation patients, around 19 had hepatocellular carcinoma, roughly 15 melanoma, 9 renal cell carcinoma and 9 head and neck cancer. In the dose-escalation cohort, around 80% of patients were male, and the mean age was 60 years with a range of roughly 23 to 90. Patients were allowed to have had prior anti-PD-1, anti-PD-L1 or anti-CTLA-4 therapy, and less than 45% of the dose-escalation patients had previously received checkpoint inhibitors. Partial responses occurred in three dose-escalation patients: two with cutaneous melanoma and one with hepatocellular carcinoma. The point of sequencing TCRbeta in the periphery was to test whether ivuxolimab changed TCR sequence diversity and drove clonal T-cell expansion. The monotherapy dose-escalation portion (N ≈ 52 patients) of the phase I ivuxolimab trial is reported in the paper. Here is what the overall study found, with its caveats: At doses from 0.1 to 3.0 mg/kg, clonal expansion was seen in both CD4+ and CD8+ blood T cells between baseline and week 6. In the 0.1-3.0 mg/kg groups, partial responders had among the lowest normalized peripheral clonal expansion, particularly in CD8+ T cells. Which antigens the clonally expanded peripheral T cells were specific for was not determined. Low levels of normalized T-cell clonal expansion were also seen in some patients who did not respond. After ivuxolimab, more expanded clones were found on average in CD8+ T cells than in CD4+ T cells.

Notes on this clone: The antigen it recognizes is unknown. Per-base qualities were not stored, and no clone one base away is much larger.

The trial excluded patients who had a history of autoimmune disease or who were on systemic immunosuppression. In every dose cohort, peripheral blood was drawn for TCR sequencing at baseline, cycle 4 day 1, and cycle 7 day 1. The samples were drawn from a first-in-human, open-label, multicenter phase I dose-escalation trial of ivuxolimab. The trial enrolled adults with locally advanced or metastatic head and neck squamous cell, hepatocellular, melanoma or renal cell carcinoma. Before TCR sequencing, CD4+ T cells and CD8+ T cells from peripheral blood were sorted into separate populations. The junction carries 15 bases between V and J, which are trimmed by 5 bases and 3 bases respectively. The CDR3 goes from the cysteine to the phenylalanine over 15 residues. CDR3 DNA only is kept here, 45 bases in frame from base 1. Reading the germline V gene gives CDR1 SGHTA and CDR2 FQGTGA. Genomic DNA was isolated from the sorted cells so that the TCRbeta CDR3 region could be sequenced. The immunoSEQ Assay was used to sequence the TCRbeta CDR3 regions. Held by TCRdb, this immuneACCESS table contains in-frame sequences only and omits some clones. Under half of the omission traces to an unresolved V gene where checked; the cause of the rest is unknown. The sample records tens of thousands of clones, 94% of which are singletons. Of the sample, about a fifth is held by the ten largest clones.

This receptor was obtained from an adult with an advanced solid tumor such as melanoma, head and neck, liver or kidney cancer. The specimen was CD4+ or CD8+ T cells sorted from blood, collected in a trial of the OX40 agonist ivuxolimab. The V and J genes are TRBV7-3 and TRBJ2-3; TRBD2 is a possible D gene, resting on 5 matching bases. The DNA is as follows: TGTGCCAGCAGCCCCACGGAGGTTGGAACAGATACGCAGTATTTT. Translated, it reads CASSPTEVGTDTQYF.